This TCR beta chain was found in a study of blood T cell repertoires in COVID-19. Study-wide context: The origin of the acute and convalescent COVID-19 samples was the United States, Italy and Spain.

Residents of over 20 US areas, aged about 18 to 95 years, made up the participants. Donors were grouped by their self-reported clinical history. In the source study's methods: Nucleated cell counts were estimated from reference gene primer amplification. Clones were read by immunoSEQ multiplex PCR, and TCRdb kept only the in-frame ones, dropping some. V, J and clone size reflect that table, while D and trimming were determined from the DNA. The data contain under 500,000 clones, nearly 90% of them singletons. Germline V gene lookup returns CDR1 LGHNA and CDR2 YSLEER. With 3 bases clipped from V and 5 bases from J, the junction kept 7 bases outside the gene matches. The CDR3 loop spans 16 amino acids.

This sequence originates from a young woman with acute COVID-19. The sequenced material came from PBMCs or T cells enriched from blood (not recorded which). This chain joins TRBV4-3 and TRBJ2-5; 12 bases fit TRBD2. In DNA, the CDR3 is TGCGCCAGCAGCCAGGGGGACACTAGCGGGAGGGAGACCCAGTACTTC. Translated, it gives CASSQGDTSGRETQYF.